A single T cell receptor (beta chain) is shown here with its context. CDR1 and CDR2 (germline): KGHDR, SFDVKD. The CDR3 is 16 amino acids. With 3 bases clipped from V and 6 bases from J, the junction kept 11 bases outside the gene matches. Assay: immunoSEQ multiplex PCR; the TCRdb copy retains only in-frame clones and omits some. The repertoire holds hundreds of thousands of clones, with over 75% as singletons. These data originate in a study of blood T cell repertoires in COVID-19. Study information: The United States, Italy and Spain supplied acute and convalescent COVID-19 samples. Nucleic acid was either cDNA or gDNA, and it came from T cells, B-cell-depleted T cells, or PBMCs.

The J gene is TRBJ2-7, the V gene TRBV24-1, with 9 bases fitting TRBD1. The sequenced sample was peripheral blood. This clonotype originated in a woman in her 30s with acute or convalescent COVID-19. Here the CDR3 DNA reads TGTGCCACCAGTGATCATGCCGGGACAGGGTACGCCGAGCAGTACTTC. Amino acids: CATSDHAGTGYAEQYF.